This T cell receptor (beta chain) was retrieved from a study of radiotherapy plus CTLA-4 blockade in lung cancer. General study findings and limits: Early blood T cell clone dynamics reportedly forecast response best, with interferon-beta. Blood saw expansion of tumor-derived TCR clones after radiotherapy plus ipilimumab.

The count of this clone is one. What it binds is unknown. Germline V lookup: CDR1 LNHDA, CDR2 SQIVND (reference sequence). The CDR3 length is 17 residues. V trimming: 7 bases; J trimming: 1 base; junction bases outside the gene matches: 14. TCRdb's table, derived via immunoSEQ multiplex PCR, lists solely in-frame clones and lacks some. The sample shows approximately 89,000 clones, under 80% of them seen only once. Sequenced here: peripheral blood, sampled from a patient treated with radiotherapy plus ipilimumab. V and J are TRBV19 and TRBJ2-3, with 7 bases identical to TRBD2. This receptor was identified in a human donor with non-small cell lung cancer who had a partial response to radiotherapy plus ipilimumab. Some clones in this sample may be carry-over from other donors' samples. CDR3 protein: CASINVSGRGGTDTQYF. Written as DNA, the CDR3 is TGTGCCAGTATCAATGTAAGTGGACGGGGGGGCACAGATACGCAGTATTTT.